Listed below are T cell receptor beta chains from one sample, sequenced in a study of CD8 T cells in ankylosing spondylitis. Each CDR3 protein is one row after TCRdb ran MiXCR on the 5' RACE reads. The table records hundreds of thousands of distinct CDR3 sequences, roughly 13% of them present only once. The sequenced material came from blood, either unsorted or a sorted T cell fraction (not recorded which). These receptors all come from a male donor with ankylosing spondylitis. The CDR3 runs from the conserved cysteine through the conserved F or W. D genes are given only for firm matches. Not all rows give a size; the values are once, few, many and, for expanded clones, a class.

>-|TRBJ1-5|-|TRBV19
CASSSYFGQPQHF
TGTGCCAGTTCATCGTATTTCGGTCAGCCCCAGCATTTT
>-|TRBJ1-2|-|TRBV29-1
CSVEQGSGYTF
TGCAGCGTTGAACAGGGCTCGGGCTACACCTTC
>few|TRBJ2-7|-|TRBV29-1
CSVGAPPGFSYEQYF
TGCAGCGTTGGTGCCCCCCCGGGCTTCAGTTACGAGCAGTACTTC
>few|TRBJ2-7|TRBD1|TRBV20-1
CSARDQRTGSYEQYF
TGCAGTGCTAGAGATCAACGGACAGGGAGCTACGAGCAGTACTTC
>-|TRBJ1-1|TRBD1|TRBV12-3/TRBV12-4
CACSRTYRGGVSRNTEAFF
TGTGCCTGCAGCAGGACGTACAGGGGGGGTGTAAGTCGGAACACTGAAGCTTTCTTT
>few|TRBJ1-6|-|TRBV20-1
CSARDLVRGWDNSPLHF
TGCAGTGCTAGAGATCTCGTGCGGGGGTGGGATAATTCACCCCTCCACTTT
>-|TRBJ2-1|TRBD2|TRBV20-1
CSASPSGGYNEQFF
TGCAGTGCTAGTCCTAGCGGGGGCTACAATGAGCAGTTCTTC
>many|TRBJ1-2|-|TRBV15
CATRQAANYGYTF
TGTGCCACCCGACAGGCCGCTAACTATGGCTACACCTTC
>many|TRBJ2-1|-|TRBV20-1
CSAREQEYYNEQFF
TGCAGTGCTAGAGAACAGGAGTATTACAATGAGCAGTTCTTC
>few|TRBJ2-1|TRBD2|TRBV25-1
CASSSPSGREGNEQFF
TGTGCCAGCAGTAGCCCTAGCGGGAGGGAGGGCAATGAGCAGTTCTTC
>few|TRBJ2-5|-|TRBV15
CATSRGGTPKETQYF
TGTGCCACCAGCAGAGGGGGTACGCCAAAAGAGACCCAGTACTTC
>-|TRBJ2-3|TRBD2|TRBV30
CAWRASGRRHTQYF
TGTGCCTGGAGGGCTAGCGGGAGGAGGCATACGCAGTATTTT
>few|TRBJ2-7|TRBD1|TRBV7-6
CASSSGTGDREQYF
TGTGCCAGCAGCTCCGGGACAGGGGATCGGGAGCAGTACTTC
>-|TRBJ1-3|-|TRBV20-1
CSARDRGAGNTIYF
TGCAGTGCTAGAGATCGGGGGGCCGGAAACACCATATATTTT
>-|TRBJ2-2|-|TRBV7-9
CATTGTANTGELFF
TGTGCCACCACCGGGACTGCGAACACCGGGGAGCTGTTTTTT
>-|TRBJ1-5|-|TRBV20-1
CSASIIAGTPNQPQHF
TGCAGTGCTAGTATAATAGCTGGGACACCAAATCAGCCCCAGCATTTT
>-|TRBJ2-5|-|TRBV18
CASSPPPAGETQYF
TGTGCCAGCTCACCACCCCCAGCGGGAGAGACCCAGTACTTC
>few|TRBJ2-1|TRBD1|TRBV7-2
CASSRDSGTGEYNEQFF
TGTGCCAGCAGCAGAGATTCCGGGACAGGGGAGTACAATGAGCAGTTCTTC
>many|TRBJ2-3|-|TRBV5-1
CASRSSGTDTQYF
TGCGCCAGCAGATCGTCAGGCACAGATACGCAGTATTTT
>many|TRBJ2-5|-|TRBV18
CASSPPKGVGSGDQETQYF
TGTGCCAGCTCACCACCGAAGGGCGTGGGGAGCGGCGACCAAGAGACCCAGTACTTC
>few|TRBJ2-7|TRBD1|TRBV5-6
CASSARTGAMNSYEQYF
TGTGCCAGCAGCGCGAGGACAGGGGCGATGAACTCCTACGAGCAGTACTTC
>few|TRBJ1-1|-|TRBV7-2
CASSRSGTEAFF
TGTGCCAGCAGCCGCTCAGGGACTGAAGCTTTCTTT
>few|TRBJ2-1|TRBD2|TRBV20-1
CSARGLAGGPTYNEQFF
TGCAGTGCTAGGGGACTAGCGGGAGGCCCTACCTACAATGAGCAGTTCTTC
>many|TRBJ2-1|TRBD2|TRBV4-2
CASSLPGASGDNEQFF
TGTGCCAGCAGTCTTCCGGGGGCTAGCGGGGACAATGAGCAGTTCTTC
>few|TRBJ1-1|-|TRBV7-9
CASSLGIVANLNAFF
TGTGCCAGCAGCTTAGGAATAGTGGCAAATTTGAACGCTTTCTTT
>-|TRBJ2-1|TRBD2|TRBV24-1
CATSDSRLAGVIEQFF
TGTGCCACCAGTGATTCACGACTAGCGGGAGTCATTGAGCAGTTCTTC
>few|TRBJ1-2|-|TRBV10-3
CAISRNREDYGYTF
TGTGCCATCAGTCGAAACAGGGAGGACTATGGCTACACCTTC
>few|TRBJ1-2|-|TRBV24-1
CATSDSGRANYGYTF
TGTGCCACCAGTGACTCGGGACGGGCTAACTATGGCTACACCTTC
>few|TRBJ1-4|-|TRBV7-8
CASSSVPTAGHEKLFF
TGTGCCAGCAGCTCTGTTCCGACAGCTGGTCATGAAAAACTGTTTTTT
>-|TRBJ2-1|-|TRBV11-2
CASSLEAGVVDEQFF
TGTGCCAGCAGCTTAGAAGCAGGGGTAGTAGATGAGCAGTTCTTC
>-|TRBJ2-5|-|TRBV7-7
CASSLRERETQYF
TGTGCCAGCAGCTTACGGGAGCGCGAGACCCAGTACTTC
>-|TRBJ1-3|TRBD1|TRBV29-1
CGLRDRGSGNTIYF
TGCGGGCTCCGGGACAGAGGCTCTGGAAACACCATATATTTT
>-|TRBJ2-2|-|TRBV5-1
CASSEGPITGELFF
TGCGCCAGCAGCGAAGGGCCGATCACCGGGGAGCTGTTTTTT
>-|TRBJ2-1|TRBD1|TRBV10-3
CAIYTGQGVNEQFF
TGTGCCATCTATACGGGACAGGGGGTCAATGAGCAGTTCTTC
>-|TRBJ2-2|-|TRBV29-1
CSVESPSHTGELFF
TGCAGCGTTGAATCTCCCTCACACACCGGGGAGCTGTTTTTT
>few|TRBJ1-1|-|TRBV20-1
CSARQGRTEAFF
TGCAGTGCTAGACAGGGCAGAACTGAAGCTTTCTTT
>-|TRBJ1-6|TRBD1|TRBV2
CASSDGRGMNSPLHF
TGTGCCAGCAGTGATGGCAGGGGGATGAATTCACCCCTCCACTTT
>few|TRBJ2-3|-|TRBV2
CASAEKRGTDTQYF
TGTGCCAGCGCAGAGAAGCGTGGCACAGATACGCAGTATTTT
>-|TRBJ2-1|-|TRBV11-3
CASSTLGRGSYNEQFF
TGTGCCAGCAGCACTCTTGGCAGGGGCTCCTACAATGAGCAGTTCTTC
>few|TRBJ2-4|TRBD1|TRBV5-1
CASSLGTRTGPLAKNSQYF
TGCGCCAGCAGCTTGGGAACCCGGACAGGGCCTCTAGCCAAAAACAGTCAGTACTTC
>-|TRBJ1-1|-|TRBV5-1
CASSPNRVLNTEAFF
TGCGCCAGCAGCCCGAACAGGGTTTTGAACACTGAAGCTTTCTTT
>-|TRBJ1-5|-|TRBV30
CAWSVTASNQPQHF
TGTGCCTGGAGTGTCACGGCCTCCAATCAGCCCCAGCATTTT
>-|TRBJ2-7|-|TRBV11-2
CASSYHRESYEQYF
TGTGCCAGCAGCTACCACAGGGAAAGCTACGAGCAGTACTTC